This passage covers 7 T cell receptor beta chains from one sample sequenced in a study of CD8 T cells in ankylosing spondylitis. TCRdb used MiXCR to reprocess the 5' RACE reads, holding one entry per CDR3 protein. In the table there are a few hundred thousand distinct CDR3 sequences, about 13% of which are singletons. General study findings and limits: Ankylosing spondylitis blood appeared to be characterized by a TCR beta motif of eight highly homologous variants.

No antigen has been assigned to these receptors. Specimen: blood, either unsorted or a sorted T cell fraction (not recorded which). The receptor set was obtained from a male donor with ankylosing spondylitis.

Only a few counts were recorded for this clonotype. The chain couples TRBV11-2 to TRBJ1-2, with a tentative D call TRBD1 (5 bases). CDR3 length: 14 amino acids. V was trimmed by 1 base and J by 4 bases, leaving 10 bases between them. CDR1 is SGHAT and CDR2 is FQNNGV in the germline V gene. The CDR3 is CASSLVGVSYGYTF. CDR3 DNA: TGTGCCAGCAGCTTAGTAGGGGTGAGCTATGGCTACACCTTC. The full variable domain, with the rest looked up from reference TRBV11-2 and TRBJ1-2, is EAGVAQSPRYKIIEKRQSVAFWCNPISGHATLYWYQQILGQGPKLLIQFQNNGVVDDSQLPKDRFSAERLKGVDSTLKIQPAKLEDSAVYLCASSLVGVSYGYTFGSGTRLTVV.

This chain's CDR3 is CSVGGLRGQETQYF. The CDR3 DNA follows: TGCAGCGTTGGGGGACTCCGTGGGCAAGAGACCCAGTACTTC. The chain uses TRBV29-1 and TRBJ2-5; TRBD2 might be the D (6 bases). Germline V lookup: CDR1 SQVTM, CDR2 ANQGSEA. There are 14 residues in the CDR3. V lost 4 bases, J lost 2 bases, and 14 bases lay in between.

This chain links TRBV29-1 with TRBJ1-1; D is ambiguous. The CDR3 has 11 amino acids. V lost 2 bases and J 7 bases, leaving 8 bases between the germline ends. Germline V CDR1 and CDR2: SQVTM, ANQGSEA. CDR3: CSVEKAGEAFF. As DNA, the CDR3 is TGCAGCGTTGAAAAGGCAGGTGAAGCTTTCTTT. Variable domain in full (rest from reference TRBV29-1 and TRBJ1-1): SAVISQKPSRDICQRGTSLTIQCQVDSQVTMMFWYRQQPGQSLTLIATANQGSEATYESGFVIDKFPISRPNLTFSTLTVSNMSPEDSSIYLCSVEKAGEAFFGQGTRLTVV.

This clonotype came up once. The chain couples TRBV12-3 or TRBV12-4 to TRBJ2-7; tentative D call: TRBD2 (6 bases). Between the trimmed V and J ends, which lost 6 bases and 1 base, there was a span of 13 bases. CDR3 length equals 14 residues. The CDR3 region is CASRKSGGSYEQYV. The CDR3 bases are TGTGCCAGCAGAAAGAGCGGAGGGTCCTACGAGCAGTACGTC.

In its sample, this clonotype was seen many times. J is TRBJ2-5 and V is TRBV15, with D perhaps TRBD1 or TRBD2 (5 bases each). The CDR3 runs 13 residues. Germline CDR1 reads LNHNV; CDR2 reads YYDKDF (reference sequence). Trimming removed 8 bases at V and 4 bases at J, with 14 bases between. CDR3 coding DNA: TGTGCCACCTCGAGGGACCTCGGAGAGACCCAGTACTTC. Translation gives CATSRDLGETQYF. Full variable domain (rest looked up from reference TRBV15 and TRBJ2-5): DAMVIQNPRYQVTQFGKPVTLSCSQTLNHNVMYWYQQKSSQAPKLLFHYYDKDFNNEADTPDNFQSRRPNTSFCFLDIRSPGLGDTAMYLCATSRDLGETQYFGPGTRLLVL.

This chain links TRBV5-1 with TRBJ2-7; 10 bases match TRBD2. This CDR3 has 14 amino acids. The ends lost 2 bases at V and 6 bases at J; junction bases unmatched: 5. CDR1 is SGHRS and CDR2 is YFSETQ in the germline V gene. The CDR3, as DNA: TGCGCCAGCAGCTTACTCCAGCGGGAGGGCGAGCAGTACTTC. It codes for CASSLLQREGEQYF.

The chain couples TRBV30 to TRBJ2-7; 7 bases are a match to TRBD1. The junction had 11 bases not matched to a gene; V was cut back by 5 bases and J by 7 bases. Per germline, CDR1 GTSNPN and CDR2 SVGIG (reference sequence). The CDR3 runs 13 residues. DNA of the CDR3: TGTGCCTGGGGGTTGGACAGGCTCGGGGAGCAGTACTTC. It translates to CAWGLDRLGEQYF.